Listed below are T cell receptor beta chains from one sample, sequenced in a study of response to subunit inactivated influenza vaccine. One entry per CDR3 protein results from TCRdb running MiXCR on the RT-PCR reads. Of a few hundred thousand distinct CDR3 sequences in the sample, 20% to 25% are singletons; the top ten hold roughly 10%. The sample in question was PBMCs from blood, obtained about 20 months after vaccination. The source of these receptors is a man aged 50-75 years who received an inactivated influenza vaccine. Both conserved end residues are part of each CDR3. The order of the fields is clone size, V gene, J gene, D gene, CDR3 protein, CDR3 DNA. A D gene is named only where the DNA matches it firmly. Not all rows give a size; the values are once, few, many and, for expanded clones, a class.

clone size: many; V gene: TRBV5-5; J gene: TRBJ1-5; D gene: .; CDR3 protein: CASSPIGGDSNQPQHF; CDR3 DNA: TGTGCCAGCAGCCCCATAGGGGGGGATAGCAATCAGCCCCAGCATTTT
clone size: few; V gene: TRBV7-2; J gene: TRBJ1-1; D gene: .; CDR3 protein: CASSTHEGGTEAFF; CDR3 DNA: TGTGCCAGCAGTACCCACGAGGGTGGGACTGAAGCTTTCTTT
clone size: few; V gene: TRBV4-1; J gene: TRBJ2-3; D gene: TRBD2; CDR3 protein: CASSQESGLARDTQYF; CDR3 DNA: TGCGCCAGCAGCCAAGAATCCGGACTAGCTCGAGATACGCAGTATTTT
clone size: few; V gene: TRBV29-1; J gene: TRBJ1-2; D gene: .; CDR3 protein: CSVDPGYTF; CDR3 DNA: TGCAGCGTTGACCCAGGGTACACCTTC
clone size: .; V gene: TRBV10-3; J gene: TRBJ1-5; D gene: TRBD1; CDR3 protein: CAISDSGTGVQPQHF; CDR3 DNA: TGTGCCATCAGTGATTCCGGGACAGGGGTTCAGCCCCAGCATTTT
clone size: once; V gene: TRBV6-5; J gene: TRBJ2-1; D gene: TRBD2; CDR3 protein: CASSYAPGLAIYTEQFF; CDR3 DNA: TGTGCCAGCAGTTACGCACCGGGACTAGCGATATATACTGAGCAGTTCTTC
clone size: .; V gene: TRBV7-2; J gene: TRBJ2-5; D gene: TRBD2; CDR3 protein: CASSQTSGRKAQYF; CDR3 DNA: TGTGCCAGCAGCCAGACTAGCGGTCGGAAGGCCCAGTACTTC
clone size: .; V gene: TRBV6-5; J gene: TRBJ1-1; D gene: TRBD1; CDR3 protein: CASSYGQGSTEAFF; CDR3 DNA: TGTGCCAGCAGTTACGGACAGGGGAGTACTGAAGCTTTCTTT
clone size: .; V gene: TRBV6-1; J gene: TRBJ2-2; D gene: .; CDR3 protein: CASSRDLINTGELFF; CDR3 DNA: TGTGCCAGCAGTCGGGACCTGATAAACACCGGGGAGCTGTTTTTT
clone size: .; V gene: TRBV7-2; J gene: TRBJ2-5; D gene: .; CDR3 protein: CASSDLRETQYF; CDR3 DNA: TGTGCCAGCAGCGATCTAAGGGAGACCCAGTACTTC
clone size: few; V gene: TRBV2; J gene: TRBJ2-5; D gene: .; CDR3 protein: CASSELTKGTQYF; CDR3 DNA: TGTGCCAGCAGTGAACTCACGAAGGGGACCCAGTACTTC
clone size: .; V gene: TRBV4-2; J gene: TRBJ2-2; D gene: .; CDR3 protein: CASSQERGLHTGELFF; CDR3 DNA: TGTGCCAGCAGCCAAGAGAGGGGTCTTCACACCGGGGAGCTGTTTTTT
clone size: few; V gene: TRBV18; J gene: TRBJ2-5; D gene: .; CDR3 protein: CASSPTSGAGGGQETQYF; CDR3 DNA: TGTGCCAGCTCACCGACAAGCGGGGCAGGGGGCGGCCAAGAGACCCAGTACTTC
clone size: .; V gene: TRBV6-5; J gene: TRBJ2-7; D gene: .; CDR3 protein: CASSSRTKDYEQYF; CDR3 DNA: TGTGCCAGCAGTTCGAGGACCAAGGACTACGAGCAGTACTTC
clone size: once; V gene: TRBV5-1; J gene: TRBJ2-1; D gene: .; CDR3 protein: CASSLAWTHSSNEQFF; CDR3 DNA: TGCGCCAGCAGCTTGGCCTGGACCCACTCTTCCAATGAGCAGTTCTTC
clone size: few; V gene: TRBV12-3/TRBV12-4; J gene: TRBJ2-5; D gene: .; CDR3 protein: CASSWTRETQYF; CDR3 DNA: TGTGCCAGCAGCTGGACGCGGGAGACCCAGTACTTC
clone size: .; V gene: TRBV7-9; J gene: TRBJ2-5; D gene: .; CDR3 protein: CASSFPVETQYF; CDR3 DNA: TGTGCCAGCAGCTTTCCAGTGGAGACCCAGTACTTC
clone size: .; V gene: TRBV7-8; J gene: TRBJ1-5; D gene: .; CDR3 protein: CASSHIISNQPQHF; CDR3 DNA: TGTGCCAGCAGCCACATAATAAGCAATCAGCCCCAGCATTTT
clone size: .; V gene: TRBV29-1; J gene: TRBJ2-1; D gene: TRBD2; CDR3 protein: CSVVGTSGRSTYNEQFF; CDR3 DNA: TGCAGCGTTGTAGGGACTAGCGGGAGGAGCACCTACAATGAGCAGTTCTTC
clone size: many; V gene: TRBV29-1; J gene: TRBJ1-2; D gene: TRBD1; CDR3 protein: CSVVGQGNYGYTF; CDR3 DNA: TGCAGCGTTGTGGGACAGGGAAACTATGGCTACACCTTC
clone size: few; V gene: TRBV5-4; J gene: TRBJ1-1; D gene: .; CDR3 protein: CASSLELTMNTEAFF; CDR3 DNA: TGTGCCAGCAGCTTGGAGCTGACCATGAACACTGAAGCTTTCTTT
clone size: .; V gene: TRBV4-2; J gene: TRBJ2-7; D gene: TRBD1; CDR3 protein: CASSQDPDRGYEQYF; CDR3 DNA: TGTGCCAGCAGCCAAGACCCTGACAGGGGTTACGAGCAGTACTTC
clone size: .; V gene: TRBV18; J gene: TRBJ1-5; D gene: .; CDR3 protein: CASSPGTPHSNQPQHF; CDR3 DNA: TGTGCCAGCTCACCAGGGACACCACATAGCAATCAGCCCCAGCATTTT
clone size: few; V gene: TRBV4-2; J gene: TRBJ2-3; D gene: .; CDR3 protein: CASSQGQGDTQYF; CDR3 DNA: TGTGCCAGCAGCCAAGGGCAGGGAGATACGCAGTATTTT
clone size: .; V gene: TRBV24-1; J gene: TRBJ2-3; D gene: TRBD1; CDR3 protein: CATSGWGDRTGSTDTQYF; CDR3 DNA: TGTGCCACCAGTGGTTGGGGAGACCGGACAGGGAGCACAGATACGCAGTATTTT
clone size: many; V gene: TRBV4-3; J gene: TRBJ2-2; D gene: TRBD2; CDR3 protein: CASSQVPRLAGHGELFF; CDR3 DNA: TGCGCCAGCAGCCAAGTCCCAAGGCTAGCGGGACACGGGGAGCTGTTTTTT
clone size: .; V gene: TRBV7-2; J gene: TRBJ2-5; D gene: TRBD1; CDR3 protein: CASSLATGGYKYF; CDR3 DNA: TGTGCCAGCAGCTTAGCGACAGGGGGTTATAAGTACTTC
clone size: many; V gene: TRBV20-1; J gene: TRBJ1-5; D gene: .; CDR3 protein: CSAALQGQPQHF; CDR3 DNA: TGCAGTGCTGCGCTACAAGGGCAGCCCCAGCATTTT
clone size: .; V gene: TRBV4-1; J gene: TRBJ2-7; D gene: TRBD1; CDR3 protein: CASSQGQQTYEQYF; CDR3 DNA: TGCGCCAGCAGCCAGGGACAGCAAACCTACGAGCAGTACTTC
clone size: .; V gene: TRBV24-1; J gene: TRBJ1-2; D gene: TRBD1; CDR3 protein: CATSDATGTGINYGYTF; CDR3 DNA: TGTGCCACCAGTGATGCAACCGGGACAGGGATTAACTATGGCTACACCTTC
clone size: .; V gene: TRBV18; J gene: TRBJ1-1; D gene: .; CDR3 protein: CASLPQGDTEAFF; CDR3 DNA: TGTGCCAGCTTACCACAAGGGGACACTGAAGCTTTCTTT
clone size: .; V gene: TRBV5-4; J gene: TRBJ1-2; D gene: TRBD1; CDR3 protein: CASSSLAGQGFGYTF; CDR3 DNA: TGTGCCAGCAGCTCTCTGGCGGGACAGGGCTTTGGCTACACCTTC
clone size: few; V gene: TRBV20-1; J gene: TRBJ1-2; D gene: TRBD1; CDR3 protein: CSATRGTATKANYGYTF; CDR3 DNA: TGCAGTGCCACCAGGGGGACCGCGACCAAGGCTAACTATGGCTACACCTTC
clone size: .; V gene: TRBV5-5; J gene: TRBJ2-1; D gene: .; CDR3 protein: CASSLNRGTYNEKFF; CDR3 DNA: TGTGCCAGCAGCTTGAACAGAGGTACCTACAATGAGAAGTTCTTC
clone size: .; V gene: TRBV7-9; J gene: TRBJ1-1; D gene: TRBD1; CDR3 protein: CASSPGQGVDTEAFF; CDR3 DNA: TGTGCCAGCAGCCCCGGACAGGGGGTTGATACTGAAGCTTTCTTT
clone size: few; V gene: TRBV7-9; J gene: TRBJ2-7; D gene: TRBD1; CDR3 protein: CASSTRDRGPHEQYF; CDR3 DNA: TGTGCCAGCAGCACACGGGACAGGGGGCCCCACGAGCAGTACTTC
clone size: .; V gene: TRBV12-3/TRBV12-4; J gene: TRBJ1-2; D gene: .; CDR3 protein: CASTRSEGNYGYTF; CDR3 DNA: TGTGCCAGCACCCGTTCCGAGGGGAACTATGGCTACACCTTC
clone size: .; V gene: TRBV7-8; J gene: TRBJ1-2; D gene: TRBD1; CDR3 protein: CASSPPGQRYGYTF; CDR3 DNA: TGTGCCAGCAGCCCTCCGGGACAGCGCTATGGCTACACCTTC
clone size: few; V gene: TRBV6-2/TRBV6-3; J gene: TRBJ2-3; D gene: .; CDR3 protein: CASSSGWDHTDTQYF; CDR3 DNA: TGTGCCAGCAGTTCAGGGTGGGACCACACAGATACGCAGTATTTT
clone size: .; V gene: TRBV5-5; J gene: TRBJ1-5; D gene: .; CDR3 protein: CASSLIQGNQPEHF; CDR3 DNA: TGTGCCAGCAGCTTGATCCAGGGTAACCAGCCCGAGCATTTT
clone size: .; V gene: TRBV5-8; J gene: TRBJ1-1; D gene: .; CDR3 protein: CASSTLRRPDTEAFF; CDR3 DNA: TGTGCCAGCAGCACCCTTAGGCGCCCTGATACTGAAGCTTTCTTT
clone size: .; V gene: TRBV15; J gene: TRBJ1-4; D gene: .; CDR3 protein: CATSRDRRANEKLFF; CDR3 DNA: TGTGCCACCAGCAGAGACCGCAGGGCCAATGAAAAACTGTTTTTT